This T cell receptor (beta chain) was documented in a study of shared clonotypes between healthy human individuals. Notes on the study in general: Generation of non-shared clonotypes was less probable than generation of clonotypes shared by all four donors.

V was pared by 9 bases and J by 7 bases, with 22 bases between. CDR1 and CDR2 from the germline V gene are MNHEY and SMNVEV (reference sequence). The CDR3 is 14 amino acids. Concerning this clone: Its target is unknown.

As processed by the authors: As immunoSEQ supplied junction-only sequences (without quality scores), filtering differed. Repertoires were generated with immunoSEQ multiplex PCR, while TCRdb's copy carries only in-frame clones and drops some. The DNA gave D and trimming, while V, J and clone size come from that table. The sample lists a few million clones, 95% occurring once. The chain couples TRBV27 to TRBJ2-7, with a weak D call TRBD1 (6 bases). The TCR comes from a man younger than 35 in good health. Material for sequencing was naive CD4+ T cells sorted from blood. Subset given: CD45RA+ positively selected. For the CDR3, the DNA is TGTGCCAGTAAAGGAAACAGGGATTGGAGTGAGCAGTACTTC. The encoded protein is CASKGNRDWSEQYF.